This T cell receptor (beta chain) was identified during a study of beta chain features in type 1 diabetes. This clone was counted a few times. All of the isolated RNA was reverse transcribed, so expressed TCRB transcripts were sequenced. Assay used: immunoSEQ multiplex PCR; TCRdb lists only in-frame clones, some missing. The repertoire holds about 150,000 clones, 11% seen once, with roughly 2% in the top ten. V was shortened by 2 bases and J by 4 bases, with 9 bases between the two germline ends. Per the germline V gene, CDR1 is GTSNPN and CDR2 is SVGIG (reference sequence). CDR3 length: 13 amino acids.

The sequence was collected from a man aged 18 to 29 in good health. Sequencing input: central memory CD4+ T cells from blood. V usage is TRBV30 and J usage is TRBJ1-5; perhaps TRBD1 as D (5 bases). The CDR3 here is CAWSYGANQPQHF. The CDR3 DNA reads TGTGCCTGGAGTTACGGGGCGAATCAGCCCCAGCATTTT. Full variable domain (outside the CDR3, taken from reference TRBV30 and TRBJ1-5): SQTIHQWPATLVQPVGSPLSLECTVEGTSNPNLYWYRQAAGRGLQLLFYSVGIGQISSEVPQNLSASRPQDRQFILSSKKLLLSDSGFYLCAWSYGANQPQHFGDGTRLSIL.